This T cell receptor beta chain was identified during a study of cytomegalovirus exposure and HLA in healthy donors. TCRdb keeps only in-frame clones here, not all; method: immunoSEQ multiplex PCR. The profile shows 65,000 to 90,000 clones, around 95% of them singletons. Germline V lookup: CDR1 ENHRY, CDR2 SYGVKD. CDR3 size: 13 residues. The trim removed 6 bases at V and 4 bases at J, leaving 5 bases unmatched. The sequenced sample was PBMCs. The chain employs TRBV10-3 and TRBJ2-5, with 7 bases lining up with TRBD1. The clonotype originates from a young man in good health and CMV-seronegative. DNA for the CDR3: TGTGCCATCAGCCGGACAGGAAGAGAGACCCAGTACTTC. Its protein is CAISRTGRETQYF.